One sample yielded the 11 T cell receptor beta chains listed below, sequenced in a study of cytomegalovirus exposure and HLA in healthy donors. The PCR ran on 60 Vbeta and 13 Jbeta primers. TCRdb's table, derived via immunoSEQ multiplex PCR, lists solely in-frame clones and lacks some. The sample includes tens of thousands of clones. The sample taken for sequencing was PBMCs. The receptors were gathered from a man aged 45 to 65 in good health and CMV-seropositive.

The chain links TRBV7-2 to TRBJ2-1; 10 bases agree with TRBD2. V lost 1 base to trimming and J lost 12 bases; unmatched junction nucleotides: 3. Germline V lookup: CDR1 SGHTA, CDR2 FQGNSA. The CDR3 contains 13 residues. The CDR3 region is CASSLGWTSGQFF. The CDR3 region has the DNA TGTGCCAGCAGCTTAGGGTGGACTAGCGGGCAGTTCTTC. The full variable domain, rest sourced from reference TRBV7-2 and TRBJ2-1, is GAGVSQSPSNKVTEKGKDVELRCDPISGHTALYWYRQSLGQGLEFLIYFQGNSAPDKSGLPSDRFSAERTGGSVSTLTIQRTQQEDSAVYLCASSLGWTSGQFFGPGTRLTVL.

The chain is built from TRBV19 and TRBJ1-4, with D perhaps TRBD1 (6 bases). V shed 1 base and J shed 8 bases, with 14 bases lying between them. Per the germline V gene, CDR1 is LNHDA and CDR2 is SQIVND (reference sequence). CDR3 length: 15 residues. The CDR3 spells CASSIGNRVGEKLFF. CDR3 sequence (DNA): TGTGCCAGTAGTATAGGAAACAGGGTTGGGGAAAAACTGTTTTTT.

The rearrangement uses TRBV18 and TRBJ2-1, with TRBD2 identical over 14 bases. V was clipped by 5 bases and J by 8 bases; unmatched bases: 8. The CDR3 runs 16 residues. The germline CDR1 and CDR2 sequences are KGHSH and LQKENI. This CDR3 is CASSVPTSGRADEQFF. CDR3 in DNA: TGTGCCAGCTCAGTGCCGACTAGCGGGAGGGCGGATGAGCAGTTCTTC.

About this clone: This same CDR3 is encoded by further DNA sequences in the sample. The chain uses TRBV25-1 and TRBJ2-5, with a possible D match to TRBD1 (6 bases). V lost 5 bases, J lost 0 bases, and 10 bases lay in between. The CDR3 spans 14 residues. The germline V gene encodes CDR1 MGHDK and CDR2 SYGVNS. This CDR3 is CASSKGQYQETQYF. The CDR3 DNA follows: TGTGCCAGCAGTAAAGGACAGTACCAAGAGACCCAGTACTTC.

V gene TRBV25-1 combines with J gene TRBJ1-2; tentative D call: TRBD1 (5 bases). The V gene lost 2 bases and the J gene lost 1 base, with 8 bases spanning the gap. In germline, CDR1 is MGHDK, CDR2 SYGVNS. This CDR3 has 14 amino acids. The CDR3 here is CASSERGGNYGYTF. As DNA, the CDR3 is TGTGCCAGCAGTGAACGGGGGGGTAACTATGGCTACACCTTC.

The CDR3 DNA follows: TGTGCCAGCAGCCGGACACCTGGGTATGGCTACACCTTC. Its translation is CASSRTPGYGYTF. V gene TRBV7-9 combines with J gene TRBJ1-2, with D perhaps matching TRBD1 (5 bases). CDR3 size: 13 residues. Between the trimmed V and J ends, which lost 5 bases and 5 bases, there was a span of 12 bases. Per germline, CDR1 SEHNR and CDR2 FQNEAQ (reference sequence).

V gene TRBV7-9 combines with J gene TRBJ2-5, with D unclear. The J call may be faulty, since TRBJ2-7 better matches the DNA end. CDR1 and CDR2 from the germline V gene are SEHNR and FQNEAQ (reference sequence). The CDR3 is made up of 12 amino acids. The CDR3 sequence is CASGVLTYEQYF. As DNA, the CDR3 is TGTGCCAGCGGAGTCCTCACCTACGAGCAGTACTTC.

The chain uses TRBV5-1 and TRBJ2-2; D perhaps matches TRBD1 (6 bases). CDR1 and CDR2 from the germline V gene are SGHRS and YFSETQ. Trimming took 6 bases from V and 0 from J, leaving 12 bases between them. There are 15 residues in the CDR3. The DNA for the CDR3 is TGCGCCAGCAAGGGGGAACTCTCGAACACCGGGGAGCTGTTTTTT. It codes for CASKGELSNTGELFF.

The chain is built from TRBV28 and TRBJ2-7; the D gene is possibly TRBD2 (6 bases). The ends were cut back, 2 bases at V and 5 bases at J, with 16 bases in the middle. The V gene's germline CDR1 is MDHEN and CDR2 SYDVKM. This CDR3 has 15 residues. The CDR3 here is CASSLGGLGFHEQYV. DNA of the CDR3: TGTGCCAGCAGTTTAGGGGGGTTGGGGTTCCACGAGCAGTACGTC.

The V gene is TRBV7-8, the J gene TRBJ2-1; TRBD1 is a possible D gene (5 bases). Germline V gene sequence: CDR1 SGHVS, CDR2 FQNEAQ. CDR3 length equals 18 residues. V gave up 1 base and J gave up 6 bases, with 22 bases separating them. The DNA for the CDR3 is TGTGCCAGCAGCTTAGGGTCCCTAGGGGTAGGTTGGGGCAATGAGCAGTTCTTC. Translated, it gives CASSLGSLGVGWGNEQFF.

This sequence joins TRBV4-3 and TRBJ2-1, with D unclear. This CDR3 is built from 17 residues. Trimming stripped 0 bases from V and 5 bases from J, with 17 bases between. Germline CDR1 LGHNA, CDR2 YSLEER. The CDR3 DNA reads TGCGCCAGCAGCCAAGAACCCCTGGATCGGAGAAACAATGAGCAGTTCTTC. It is translated as CASSQEPLDRRNNEQFF.